A single sample gave rise to the 32 T cell receptor beta chains below, sequenced in a study of low-dose radiotherapy and immunotherapy resistance in tumors. TCRs were amplified for roughly 20 PCR cycles with a constant-region primer and V-primer adapter. One entry per CDR3 protein, called by TCRdb with MiXCR from the reads. This table has around 57,000 distinct CDR3 sequences, roughly 33% appearing once. Documented time point: after trial treatment. Stated treatment: LDRT plus nivolumab, ipilimumab, low-dose cyclophosphamide and aspirin (RACIN trial). The sequenced sample was PBMCs, obtained after low-dose radiotherapy plus immunotherapy. The receptor source for this set is a male donor with rectosigmoid adenocarcinoma.

This clonotype came up many times. Here the CDR3 DNA reads TGTGCCAGCAGCTCGGGACAGGGTGGAGGTAATTCACCCCTCCACTTT. This gives the protein CASSSGQGGGNSPLHF. The chain recombines TRBV12-3 or TRBV12-4 with TRBJ1-6, with 9 bases aligning to TRBD1. The CDR3 is 16 amino acids. With V trimmed by 6 bases and J by 6 bases, 9 bases remained unmatched.

Here the CDR3 reads CATSDLRGTQETQYF. The CDR3 DNA sequence: TGTGCCACCAGTGATTTGCGGGGGACCCAAGAGACCCAGTACTTC. This chain uses TRBV24-1 with TRBJ2-5, with D perhaps matching TRBD2 (6 bases). Trimming left V 0 bases short and J 1 base short, with 8 bases between. The CDR3 extends over 15 amino acids. The V gene's germline CDR1 is KGHDR and CDR2 SFDVKD.

The rearrangement joins TRBV29-1 to TRBJ2-4; possible D gene TRBD1, 6 bases. V lost 1 base and J lost 8, with 12 bases in between. Germline CDR1 SQVTM, CDR2 ANQGSEA. CDR3 length: 13 residues. The CDR3 reads CSVEAGVMDIQYF. In DNA form, the CDR3 reads TGCAGCGTTGAAGCAGGGGTTATGGACATTCAGTACTTC.

The table lists this clonotype with many counts. The genes are TRBV6-2 or TRBV6-3 and TRBJ2-7, with TRBD1 matching 11 bases. The V segment lost 3 bases and the J segment 5 bases; nucleotides outside the gene matches: 6. From germline, CDR1 is MNHEY and CDR2 SVGEGT. The CDR3 consists of 15 residues. The CDR3 region is CASSYRGQGGHEQYF. The CDR3 DNA is TGTGCCAGCAGTTATAGGGGACAGGGGGGACACGAGCAGTACTTC.

In DNA, the CDR3 is TGTGCCAGCAGCTCCACAGGATCCTATGGCTACACCTTC. It translates to CASSSTGSYGYTF. This chain links TRBV5-4 with TRBJ1-2; the D gene is possibly TRBD1 (5 bases). Looked up from germline, CDR1 is SGHNT and CDR2 is YYREEE (reference sequence). V was clipped by 3 bases and J by 4 bases, with 10 bases between them. This CDR3 is built from 13 residues. The variable domain in full, with the rest retrieved from reference TRBV5-4 and TRBJ1-2, is ETGVTQSPTHLIKTRGQQVTLRCSSQSGHNTVSWYQQALGQGPQFIFQYYREEENGRGNFPPRFSGLQFPNYSSELNVNALELDDSALYLCASSSTGSYGYTFGSGTRLTVV.

V gene TRBV12-3 or TRBV12-4 combines with J gene TRBJ2-2; 8 nucleotides match TRBD1. V lost 4 bases to trimming and J lost 5 bases; unmatched junction nucleotides: 6. This CDR3 has 15 amino acids. CDR3 DNA sequence: TGTGCCAGCAGTTCCCGGCAGGGGGCGACCGGGGAGCTGTTTTTT. This codes for CASSSRQGATGELFF.

This clonotype was seen repeatedly, ten times or more. The chain recombines TRBV12-3 or TRBV12-4 with TRBJ2-1; TRBD2 is a possible D gene (5 bases). Deletions cut 5 bases from V and 3 bases from J, with 5 bases between. The CDR3 has 12 residues. The CDR3 bases are TGTGCCAGCAGTCGGGACTACAATGAGCAGTTCTTC. Protein sequence: CASSRDYNEQFF.

The sample holds many counts of this clonotype. DNA for the CDR3: TGTGCCAGCAGTCCACCCCTCGGGATTAGAGACGGCTACACCTTC. This translates into CASSPPLGIRDGYTF. The chain has TRBV7-9 and TRBJ1-2; D gene unclear. V was trimmed by 6 bases and J by 8 bases, leaving 22 bases between them. The germline gives CDR1 SEHNR, CDR2 FQNEAQ (reference sequence). CDR3 size: 15 residues.

The J gene is TRBJ2-1, the V gene TRBV7-6; D perhaps matches TRBD2 (6 bases). The length of the CDR3 is 16 residues. Per germline, CDR1 SGHVS and CDR2 FNYEAQ. Trimming shortened V by 5 bases and J by 15 bases, and 29 bases separated the two germline ends. The CDR3 sequence: CASSPRVWVRDGSGFF. In DNA form, the CDR3 reads TGTGCCAGCAGCCCGCGGGTATGGGTGCGGGACGGGTCGGGGTTCTTC.

This clonotype was recorded at least ten times. The V call is TRBV7-2, the J call TRBJ1-2; possibly TRBD1 for D (5 bases). The CDR3 extends over 14 amino acids. Per germline, CDR1 SGHTA and CDR2 FQGNSA. Trimming removed 4 bases at V and 8 bases at J, with 17 bases between. The DNA for the CDR3 is TGTGCCAGCAGCTCCGGGACGGAGGCCATCGGCTACACCTTC. Translation gives CASSSGTEAIGYTF.

This clonotype was observed a few times. The chain couples TRBV5-5 to TRBJ2-1; a weak D match, TRBD2 (7 bases). The germline V gene encodes CDR1 SGHKS and CDR2 YYEKEE (reference sequence). The CDR3 has 15 amino acids. The germline V and J ends were trimmed by 4 bases and 7 bases, with 18 bases remaining between them. DNA of the CDR3: TGTGCCAGCAGCGGGGGTGGCGGGGGCTTAAATGAGCAGTTCTTC. Encoded protein: CASSGGGGGLNEQFF.

This clonotype was seen just once. An end of the junction differs from the germline gene, which may be a read error. For the CDR3, the DNA is TGTGCCAGCAGTTCGCAACCCCCGGACCCAGATCTGGGAGATATGCAGTATTTT. This codes for CASSSQPPDPDLGDMQYF. The J gene is TRBJ2-3, the V gene TRBV7-9; D might be TRBD2 (5 bases). Germline values: CDR1 SEHNR, CDR2 FQNEAQ (reference sequence). The CDR3 is made up of 18 amino acids.

This clonotype showed up just a few times. The chain uses TRBV13 and TRBJ1-5; D gene unclear. CDR3 length: 12 residues. With 5 bases removed from V and 5 bases from J, the gap between germline ends came to 7 bases. CDR1 and CDR2 from the germline V gene are PRHDT and FYEKMQ (reference sequence). The chain's CDR3 is CASSRRDQPQHF. In DNA form, the CDR3 reads TGTGCCAGCAGCCGCCGTGATCAGCCCCAGCATTTT.

This clonotype was recorded many times. The chain is built from TRBV24-1 and TRBJ1-5; 7 bases match TRBD1. CDR3 size: 14 residues. Germline V gives CDR1 KGHDR, CDR2 SFDVKD. V was pared by 5 bases and J by 4 bases, with 4 bases of the junction left unmatched. The CDR3 reads CATSAGTDNQPQHF. CDR3 DNA: TGTGCCACCAGTGCCGGGACAGATAATCAGCCCCAGCATTTT.

The rearrangement joins TRBV2 to TRBJ2-7; 8 nucleotides agree with TRBD1. Germline CDR1 and CDR2: SNHLY and FYNNEI. V was clipped by 8 bases and J by 2 bases; unmatched bases: 8. The length of the CDR3 is 14 residues. The CDR3 protein is CASVWAGGTYEQYF. The CDR3 nucleotides are TGTGCCAGCGTGTGGGCAGGGGGCACCTACGAGCAGTACTTC. The variable domain in full, completed from reference TRBV2 and TRBJ2-7, reads EPEVTQTPSHQVTQMGQEVILRCVPISNHLYFYWYRQILGQKVEFLVSFYNNEISEKSEIFDDQFSVERPDGSNFTLKIRSTKLEDSAMYFCASVWAGGTYEQYFGPGTRLTVT.

This clonotype rates as medium-sized. V usage is TRBV28 and J usage is TRBJ1-5, with D tentatively TRBD1 (5 bases). CDR1 MDHEN and CDR2 SYDVKM come from the germline V gene. This CDR3 comprises 14 residues. CDR3 nucleotide sequence: TGTGCATGTCGGGGCTCGTATAGCAATCAGCCCCAGCATTTT. Its translation: CACRGSYSNQPQHF.

Regarding this clonotype: A read error likely explains this, since a far larger clone differs by one base. This chain joins TRBV24-1 and TRBJ2-7; 9 bases are a match to TRBD1. Germline V gene sequence: CDR1 KGHDR, CDR2 SFDVKD. The CDR3 loop spans 15 amino acids. Trimming removed 11 bases from V and 1 base from J; junction bases left unmatched: 11. The DNA for the CDR3 is TGTGCCAGCAGGGGGGACAGGGTGGGTTCCTACGAGCAGTACTTC. Translated, it gives CASRGDRVGSYEQYF.

This clonotype has a count of ten or more. The chain uses TRBV2 and TRBJ2-7; D is unresolved. Germline V gives CDR1 SNHLY, CDR2 FYNNEI. V lost 1 base and J 0 bases, leaving 13 bases between the germline ends. CDR3 size: 16 residues. The DNA of the CDR3 is TGTGCCAGCAGTGAAGGCGGTCAGGACCTCTCCTACGAGCAGTACTTC. Protein product: CASSEGGQDLSYEQYF.

This chain links TRBV4-2 with TRBJ2-1; 8 nucleotides align to TRBD2. CDR3 length: 16 residues. Unmatched junction bases numbered 7, after V lost 4 bases and J lost 2 bases. CDR1 is LGHNA, CDR2 YNFKEQ, per germline. The DNA for the CDR3 is TGTGCCAGCAGCCTCCAGTCGGGGGGGCCCTACAATGAGCAGTTCTTC. Encoded protein: CASSLQSGGPYNEQFF.

This clonotype has only one observation. The chain employs TRBV28 and TRBJ2-3, with no clear D. V lost 4 bases to trimming and J lost 6 bases, with 14 bases between them. The CDR3 contains 14 residues. Germline V CDR1 and CDR2: MDHEN, SYDVKM. The CDR3 nucleotides read TGTGCCAGCAGTTCCGGCGACCTCCTCGATACGCAGTATTTT. Translation gives CASSSGDLLDTQYF.

The chain recombines TRBV10-1 with TRBJ2-4; D is unclear. The CDR3 has 14 amino acids. Germline values: CDR1 WNHNN, CDR2 SYGVQD (reference sequence). V lost 6 bases and J lost 7, with 16 bases in between. The CDR3 region has the DNA TGCGCCAGCAGCTCCCGCCAAGACGGGAACATTCAGTACTTC. This gives the protein CASSSRQDGNIQYF.

The V gene is TRBV6-2 or TRBV6-3, the J gene TRBJ2-1; D gene uncertain. Germline V gene sequence: CDR1 MNHEY, CDR2 SVGEGT. The CDR3 totals 11 residues. The V gene lost 2 bases and the J gene lost 8 bases, with 4 bases spanning the gap. The chain's CDR3 is CASSYIDEQFF. The CDR3 nucleotides read TGTGCCAGCAGTTACATCGATGAGCAGTTCTTC.

In this sample, this clonotype turned up a few times. This sequence is one base from a far larger clone and is likely a read error. The chain links TRBV12-3 or TRBV12-4 to TRBJ2-2; D is unclear. The CDR3 runs to 11 residues. Trimming stripped 6 bases from V and 2 bases from J, with 1 base between. The CDR3 here is CASSNTGELFF. For the CDR3, the DNA is TGTGCCAGCAGCAACACCGGGGAGCTGTTTTTT.

As concerns this clonotype: A single base separates this from a much larger clone, so it may be a read error. The rearrangement joins TRBV7-1 to TRBJ1-5; TRBD1 aligns across 8 bases. TRBV7-1 is marked as an open reading frame, function uncertain. Unmatched junction bases numbered 2, after V lost 5 bases and J lost 5 bases. The CDR3 sequence is 13 residues long. CDR3: CASSQTGDQPQHF. The CDR3 bases are TGTGCCAGCAGCCAGACAGGGGATCAGCCCCAGCATTTT.

This clonotype was detected ten times or more. V is TRBV7-8 and J is TRBJ2-4; D uncertain. Trimming pared 5 bases from V and 8 bases from J, leaving 19 bases between. CDR1 is SGHVS, CDR2 FQNEAQ, per germline. The CDR3 runs to 15 residues. The CDR3 sequence is CASSPSVGNTDIQYF. Written as DNA, the CDR3 is TGTGCCAGCAGCCCCTCGGTAGGGAATACTGACATTCAGTACTTC.

In its sample, this clonotype was seen many times. The chain recombines TRBV15 with TRBJ2-4, with a tentative D call TRBD2 (5 bases). Per the germline V gene, CDR1 is LNHNV and CDR2 is YYDKDF (reference sequence). The CDR3 is 18 amino acids. V lost 0 bases and J 0 bases, leaving 15 bases between the germline ends. The CDR3 protein is CATSRDTDGGLAKNIQYF. The DNA of the CDR3 is TGTGCCACCAGCAGAGATACGGACGGAGGACTAGCCAAAAACATTCAGTACTTC. Using reference TRBV15 and TRBJ2-4 for the parts outside the CDR3, the full variable domain is DAMVIQNPRYQVTQFGKPVTLSCSQTLNHNVMYWYQQKSSQAPKLLFHYYDKDFNNEADTPDNFQSRRPNTSFCFLDIRSPGLGDTAMYLCATSRDTDGGLAKNIQYFGAGTRLSVL.

As regards this clonotype: This sequence is one base from a far larger clone and is likely a read error. Here the CDR3 DNA reads TGTGCCACATCCGAGGCCTCCTCTGGGGCCAACGTCCTGACTTTC. This gives the protein CATSEASSGANVLTF. This chain joins TRBV28 and TRBJ2-6; no firm D call. The germline gives CDR1 MDHEN, CDR2 SYDVKM. Deletions cut 10 bases from V and 0 bases from J, with 13 bases between. CDR3 size: 15 residues. The whole variable domain, remainder taken from reference TRBV28 and TRBJ2-6, is DVKVTQSSRYLVKRTGEKVFLECVQDMDHENMFWYRQDPGLGLRLIYFSYDVKMKEKGDIPEGYSVSREKKERFSLILESASTNQTSMYLCATSEASSGANVLTFGAGSRLTVL.

This clonotype has ten or more counts. The chain joins TRBV28 to TRBJ1-5; unclear D gene. Trimming took 2 bases from V and 7 from J, leaving 18 bases between them. Germline V lookup: CDR1 MDHEN, CDR2 SYDVKM. This CDR3 spans 16 amino acids. The CDR3 coding sequence is TGTGCCAGCAGTTTAGCGGGCGCGGGTCCCAAACAGCCCCAGCATTTT. Protein sequence: CASSLAGAGPKQPQHF.

The rearrangement links TRBV18 to TRBJ2-1; D is undetermined. The CDR3 has 15 amino acids. Germline V gene lookup returns CDR1 KGHSH and CDR2 LQKENI. Trimming took off 3 bases at V and 0 bases at J, with 9 bases between the two ends. The CDR3 DNA reads TGTGCCAGCTCACCCACCCAGAGCTCCTACAATGAGCAGTTCTTC. This translates into CASSPTQSSYNEQFF.

This clonotype is deemed medium-sized. The chain carries TRBV11-2 and TRBJ2-1, with 7 bases that match TRBD2. The V gene's germline CDR1 is SGHAT and CDR2 FQNNGV. This CDR3 has 15 amino acids. J lost 8 bases, V lost 5 bases, and 12 bases had no gene match. This chain's CDR3 is CASSLVSGGGDEQFF. CDR3 coding DNA: TGTGCCAGCAGCCTCGTTTCGGGGGGAGGCGATGAGCAGTTCTTC.

This clonotype was detected many times. This chain joins TRBV20-1 and TRBJ1-1; D is perhaps TRBD1 (5 bases). Trimming stripped 6 bases from V and 4 bases from J, with 15 bases between. This CDR3 has 13 amino acids. Germline-derived CDR1 and CDR2 are DFQATT and SNEGSKA (reference sequence). The CDR3 here is CSAGAAQGTEAFF. CDR3 nucleotides: TGCAGTGCCGGGGCGGCGCAGGGCACTGAAGCTTTCTTT.

V usage is TRBV5-1 and J usage is TRBJ2-1; 8 nucleotides agree with TRBD2. Germline loops: CDR1 SGHRS, CDR2 YFSETQ. V shed 2 bases, J shed 8 bases, and the junction held 9 bases outside the gene matches. There are 15 residues in the CDR3. This CDR3 is CASSFMTSEGHEQFF. CDR3 nucleotide sequence: TGCGCCAGCAGCTTTATGACTAGCGAAGGCCATGAGCAGTTCTTC. Drawing the rest from reference TRBV5-1 and TRBJ2-1, the complete variable domain is KAGVTQTPRYLIKTRGQQVTLSCSPISGHRSVSWYQQTPGQGLQFLFEYFSETQRNKGNFPGRFSGRQFSNSRSEMNVSTLELGDSALYLCASSFMTSEGHEQFFGPGTRLTVL.